This T cell receptor (beta chain) is from a study of OX40 agonist ivuxolimab in advanced cancers. With regard to this clone: Its target is unknown.

TCRdb's copy holds only in-frame clones and misses some; the assay was immunoSEQ multiplex PCR. The sample carries tens of thousands of clones, 88% recorded once. Trimming removed 0 bases at V and 4 bases at J, with 13 bases between. Germline V gene lookup returns CDR1 SGHNT and CDR2 YYREEE (reference sequence). CDR3 length equals 15 residues. Broader study findings: Among the lowest peripheral clonal expansion occurred in 0.1-3.0 mg/kg partial responders. Antigen specificity remained undetermined for the expanded peripheral T cells. CD4+ and CD8+ T cells in blood underwent clonal expansion by week 6 at 0.1 to 3.0 mg/kg. CD8+ T cells were the subset that, on average, had more expanded clones than CD4+.

This TCR derives from an adult with an advanced solid tumor such as melanoma, head and neck, liver or kidney cancer. The chain employs TRBV5-4 and TRBJ2-5; unclear D gene. The sequenced sample was CD4+ or CD8+ T cells sorted from blood, obtained in a trial of the OX40 agonist ivuxolimab. CDR3 protein: CASSLDGRVGETQYF. The CDR3 DNA reads as TGTGCCAGCAGCTTGGATGGTCGGGTGGGAGAGACCCAGTACTTC. The full variable domain, with the rest looked up from reference TRBV5-4 and TRBJ2-5, is ETGVTQSPTHLIKTRGQQVTLRCSSQSGHNTVSWYQQALGQGPQFIFQYYREEENGRGNFPPRFSGLQFPNYSSELNVNALELDDSALYLCASSLDGRVGETQYFGPGTRLLVL.